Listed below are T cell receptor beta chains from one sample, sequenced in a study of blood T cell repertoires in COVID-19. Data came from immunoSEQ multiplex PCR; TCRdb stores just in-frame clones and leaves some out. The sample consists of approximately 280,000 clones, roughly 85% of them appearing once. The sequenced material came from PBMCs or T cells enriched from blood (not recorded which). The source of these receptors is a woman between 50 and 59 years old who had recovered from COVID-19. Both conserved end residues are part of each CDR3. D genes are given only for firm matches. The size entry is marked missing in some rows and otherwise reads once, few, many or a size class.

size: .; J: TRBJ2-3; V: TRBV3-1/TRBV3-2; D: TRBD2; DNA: TGTGCCAGCAGCCCGGGACTAGCGGGGCTAAATTTT; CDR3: CASSPGLAGLNF
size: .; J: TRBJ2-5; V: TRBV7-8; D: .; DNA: TGTGCCAGCAGCTTTATAAGGGACAAGTACCAAGAGACCCAGTACTTC; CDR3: CASSFIRDKYQETQYF
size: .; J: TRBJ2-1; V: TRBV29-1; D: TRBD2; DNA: TGCAGCGTTAACACTAGCGGGAGAAAAGCCTACAATGAGCAGTTCTTC; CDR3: CSVNTSGRKAYNEQFF
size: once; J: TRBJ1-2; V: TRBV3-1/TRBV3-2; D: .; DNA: TGTGCCAGCGACGGGGGGTTAAACTATGGCTACACCTTC; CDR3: CASDGGLNYGYTF
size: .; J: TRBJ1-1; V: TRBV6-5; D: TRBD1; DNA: TGTGCCAGCGCGGCGTCCGGACAGGGACACACTGAAGCTTTCTTT; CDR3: CASAASGQGHTEAFF
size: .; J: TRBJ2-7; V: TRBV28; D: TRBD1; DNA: TGTGCCAGCAGGAACAGGGGCTACGAGCAGTACTTC; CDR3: CASRNRGYEQYF
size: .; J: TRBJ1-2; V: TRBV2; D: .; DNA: TGTGCCAGCAGTGAAGCCTTAGAGTCCTATGGCTACACCTTC; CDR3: CASSEALESYGYTF
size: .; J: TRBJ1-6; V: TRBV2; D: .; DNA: TGTGCCAGCATATCACAGGGATTACGGTCACCCCTCCACTTT; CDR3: CASISQGLRSPLHF
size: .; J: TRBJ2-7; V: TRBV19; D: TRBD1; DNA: TGTGCCAGTAGTACCCGACAGGGTTGGGAGCAGTACTTC; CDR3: CASSTRQGWEQYF
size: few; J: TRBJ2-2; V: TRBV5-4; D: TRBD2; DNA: TGTGCCAGCAGCTTGGTACTAGCGGGAGGAAGGACCGGGGAGCTGTTTTTT; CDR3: CASSLVLAGGRTGELFF
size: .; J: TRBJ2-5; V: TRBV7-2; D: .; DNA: TGTGCCAGCAGCTTAGTTCGACTACAACAAGAGACCCAGTACTTC; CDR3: CASSLVRLQQETQYF
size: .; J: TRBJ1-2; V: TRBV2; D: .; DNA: TGTGCCAGCAGGACCGGGGGGGTCGGAGGCTACACCTTC; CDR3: CASRTGGVGGYTF
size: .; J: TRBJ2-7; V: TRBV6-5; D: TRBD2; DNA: TGTGCCAGCAGCCGCGTAGCGGGTCTATACGAGCAGTACTTC; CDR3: CASSRVAGLYEQYF
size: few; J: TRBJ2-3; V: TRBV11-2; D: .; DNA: TGTGCCAGCAGCTTGTTGGACAAAGGAACAGATACGCAGTATTTT; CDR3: CASSLLDKGTDTQYF
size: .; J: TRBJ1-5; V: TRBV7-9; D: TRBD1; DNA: TGTGCCAGCAGCCCGGACAGGGGCGATCAGCCCCAGCATTTT; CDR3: CASSPDRGDQPQHF
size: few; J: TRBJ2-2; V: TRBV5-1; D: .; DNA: TGCGCCAGCAGCTCTAAAGCTTGGGGACAGAACACCGGGGAGCTGTTTTTT; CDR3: CASSSKAWGQNTGELFF
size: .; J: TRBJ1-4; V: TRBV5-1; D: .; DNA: TGCGCCAGCAGCTTGGACAGCTTGAATGAAAAACTGTTTTTT; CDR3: CASSLDSLNEKLFF
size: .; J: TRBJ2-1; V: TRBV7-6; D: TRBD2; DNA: TGTGCCAGCAGCTCTGCGCCGGGACTAGCTTACAATGAGCAGTTCTTC; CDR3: CASSSAPGLAYNEQFF
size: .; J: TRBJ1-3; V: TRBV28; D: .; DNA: TGTGCCAGCAGCCCCCCACAGGTCTCAAACTCTGGAAACACCATATATTTT; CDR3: CASSPPQVSNSGNTIYF
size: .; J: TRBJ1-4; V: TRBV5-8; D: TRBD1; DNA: TGTGCCAGCAGCTCCGGACAGGGTGCGGCAACTAATGAAAAACTGTTTTTT; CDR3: CASSSGQGAATNEKLFF
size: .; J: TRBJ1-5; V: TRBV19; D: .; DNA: TGTGCCAGTAGTATGGGACTACGAAGAAATCAGCCCCAGCATTTT; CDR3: CASSMGLRRNQPQHF
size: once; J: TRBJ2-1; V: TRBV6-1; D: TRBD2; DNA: TGTGCCAGCAGTGATCCGGCAGGCCGGGGGGGTAGCTCCTACAATGAGCAGTTCTTC; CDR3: CASSDPAGRGGSSYNEQFF
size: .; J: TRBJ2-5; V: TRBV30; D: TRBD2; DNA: TGTGCCTGGAGTGGGACTAGCGGTTGGTTTCAGTACTTC; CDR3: CAWSGTSGWFQYF
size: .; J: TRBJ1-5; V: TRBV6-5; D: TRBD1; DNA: TGTGCCAGCAGTTACTACCGGGACAGAAATCAGCCCCAGCATTTT; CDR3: CASSYYRDRNQPQHF
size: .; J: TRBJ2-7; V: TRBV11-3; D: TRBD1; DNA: TGTGCCAGCAGCCGAACCGGGACAGGAGCGGCTCACGAGCAGTACTTC; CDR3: CASSRTGTGAAHEQYF
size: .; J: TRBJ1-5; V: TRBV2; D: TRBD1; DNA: TGTGCCAGCGGGACAGGTTATAGCAATCAGCCCCAGCATTTT; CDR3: CASGTGYSNQPQHF
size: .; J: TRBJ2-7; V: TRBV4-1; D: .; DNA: TGCGCCAGCAGCCACTACGGAACAGATGAGCAGTACTTC; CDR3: CASSHYGTDEQYF
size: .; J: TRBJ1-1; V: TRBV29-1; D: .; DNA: TGCAGCGCCCATGGGGGGTTCGACACTGAAGCTTTCTTT; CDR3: CSAHGGFDTEAFF
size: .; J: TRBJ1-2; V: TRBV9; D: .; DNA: TGTGCCAGCAGCGTAGGGAGATCTTATGGCTACACCTTC; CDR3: CASSVGRSYGYTF
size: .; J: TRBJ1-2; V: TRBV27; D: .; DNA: TGTGCCAGCAGCCTCCTGCGGGGGAAACAGACCTTC; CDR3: CASSLLRGKQTF
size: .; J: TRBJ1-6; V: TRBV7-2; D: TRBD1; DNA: TGTGCCAGCAGCCTAGGACAGGGGGCGTACTCACCCCTCCACTTT; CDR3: CASSLGQGAYSPLHF
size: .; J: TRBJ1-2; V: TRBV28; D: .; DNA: TGTGCCACCTTAGAAAGGACAGTATACTATGGCTACACCTTC; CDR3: CATLERTVYYGYTF
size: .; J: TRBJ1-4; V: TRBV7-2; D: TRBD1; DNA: TGTGCCAGCAGCAGAGACAGGGGGCATCGTGAAAAACTGTTTTTT; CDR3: CASSRDRGHREKLFF
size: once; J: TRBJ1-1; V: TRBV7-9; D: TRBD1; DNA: TGTGCCAGCAGCGACAGGGGGCGCATGGACACTGAAGCTTTCTTT; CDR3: CASSDRGRMDTEAFF
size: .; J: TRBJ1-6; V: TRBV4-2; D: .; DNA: TGTGCCAGCAGCCAAGAACGGCGGGGTGAAAATTCACCCCTCCACTTT; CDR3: CASSQERRGENSPLHF
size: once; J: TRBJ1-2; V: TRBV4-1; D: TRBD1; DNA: TGCGCCAGCAGCCAAGACTGGCAGGGGGCGGGGGGCTACACCTTC; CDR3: CASSQDWQGAGGYTF
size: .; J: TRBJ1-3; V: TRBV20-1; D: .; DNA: TGCAGTGCTAGGCAGGGGTACACCATATATTTT; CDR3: CSARQGYTIYF
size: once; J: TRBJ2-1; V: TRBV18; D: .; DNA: TGTGCCAGCTCACCAGCAGGGGTCACCTACAATGAGCAGTTCTTC; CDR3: CASSPAGVTYNEQFF
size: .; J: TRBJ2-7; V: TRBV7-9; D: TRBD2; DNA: TGTGCCAGCAGCCCGCCGGGGGGGAACGAGCAGTACTTC; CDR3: CASSPPGGNEQYF
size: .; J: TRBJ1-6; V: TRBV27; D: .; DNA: TGTGCCAGCAGTAAACCCCCTGGACAGAATTCACCCCTCCACTTT; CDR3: CASSKPPGQNSPLHF
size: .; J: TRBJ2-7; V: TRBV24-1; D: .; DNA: TGTGCCACCAGTGATGCTAACGCCGACGAGCAGTACTTC; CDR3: CATSDANADEQYF
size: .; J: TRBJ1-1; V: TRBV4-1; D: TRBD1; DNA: TGCGCCAGCAGCCCCCCGGGACAGGGGTGGGGCACTGAAGCTTTCTTT; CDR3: CASSPPGQGWGTEAFF
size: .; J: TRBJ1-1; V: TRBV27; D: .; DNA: TGTGCCAGCAGCCTCAGGGGGAACACTGAAGCTTTCTTT; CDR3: CASSLRGNTEAFF
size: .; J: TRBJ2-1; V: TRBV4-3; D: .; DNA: TGCGCCAGCAGCCAAGAGCGGAGAACCTACAATGAGCAGTTCTTC; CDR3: CASSQERRTYNEQFF
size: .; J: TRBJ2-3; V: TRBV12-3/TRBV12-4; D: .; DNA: TGTGCCAGCAGTCCATCCACAGATACGCAGTATTTT; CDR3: CASSPSTDTQYF
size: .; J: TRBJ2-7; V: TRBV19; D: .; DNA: TGTGCCAGTAGTAATCAGGGTCGCACTTTTGGGCAGTACTTC; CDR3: CASSNQGRTFGQYF
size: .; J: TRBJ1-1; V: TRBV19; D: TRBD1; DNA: TGTGCCAGTAGTAGGGACAGGGGCACTGAAGCTTTCTTT; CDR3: CASSRDRGTEAFF
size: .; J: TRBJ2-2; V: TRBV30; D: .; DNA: TGTGCCTGGCGTTCCCTCGGCGGATCGAACACCGGGGAGCTGTTTTTT; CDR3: CAWRSLGGSNTGELFF
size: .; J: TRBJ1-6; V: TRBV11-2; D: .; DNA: TGTGCCAGCAGCGTCGTGGGCGGGGGATCACCCCTCCACTTT; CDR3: CASSVVGGGSPLHF
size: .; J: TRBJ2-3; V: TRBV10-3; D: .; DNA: TGTGCCATCAGTGGCGGGGAGAACACAGATACGCAGTATTTT; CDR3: CAISGGENTDTQYF
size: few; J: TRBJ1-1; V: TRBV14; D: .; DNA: TGTGCCAGCAGCCAAGAATCGTACACTGAAGCTTTCTTT; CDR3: CASSQESYTEAFF
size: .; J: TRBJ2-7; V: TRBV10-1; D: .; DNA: TGCGCCAGCAGTGGGGGTTCGGGGTTGGGCGAGCAGTACTTC; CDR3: CASSGGSGLGEQYF
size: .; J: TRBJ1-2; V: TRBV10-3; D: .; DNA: TGTGCCATCAGTGAAAACCCGGGAGGGGAGGGCTACACCTTC; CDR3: CAISENPGGEGYTF
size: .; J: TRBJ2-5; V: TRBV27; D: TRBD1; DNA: TGTGCCAGCAGTTTGGGACAGGGGGCTGTAGAGACCCAGTACTTC; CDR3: CASSLGQGAVETQYF